This T cell receptor (beta chain) was recovered during a study of tumor and adjacent non-tumor tissue in lung cancer. TCRbeta libraries were built with three rounds of nested PCR, modified from ARM-PCR. In TCRdb, the multiplex PCR reads were re-called with MiXCR into one record per CDR3 protein. In the table there are under 150,000 distinct CDR3 sequences, approximately 64% of which are singletons. No cell sorting was done before RNA was extracted from the tissue. The CDR3 is 15 residues long. Per germline, CDR1 SEHNR and CDR2 FQNEAQ (reference sequence). V was clipped by 9 bases and J by 5 bases, with 21 bases between them.

This clonotype originated in a man between 60 and 75 years old with small cell lung cancer. The chain uses TRBV7-9 and TRBJ2-3; D might be TRBD2 (7 bases). Sequencing used lung tumor tissue. This chain's CDR3 is CASAIWEGGIDTQYF. In DNA form, the CDR3 reads TGTGCCAGTGCGATATGGGAGGGGGGCATAGATACGCAGTATTTT.